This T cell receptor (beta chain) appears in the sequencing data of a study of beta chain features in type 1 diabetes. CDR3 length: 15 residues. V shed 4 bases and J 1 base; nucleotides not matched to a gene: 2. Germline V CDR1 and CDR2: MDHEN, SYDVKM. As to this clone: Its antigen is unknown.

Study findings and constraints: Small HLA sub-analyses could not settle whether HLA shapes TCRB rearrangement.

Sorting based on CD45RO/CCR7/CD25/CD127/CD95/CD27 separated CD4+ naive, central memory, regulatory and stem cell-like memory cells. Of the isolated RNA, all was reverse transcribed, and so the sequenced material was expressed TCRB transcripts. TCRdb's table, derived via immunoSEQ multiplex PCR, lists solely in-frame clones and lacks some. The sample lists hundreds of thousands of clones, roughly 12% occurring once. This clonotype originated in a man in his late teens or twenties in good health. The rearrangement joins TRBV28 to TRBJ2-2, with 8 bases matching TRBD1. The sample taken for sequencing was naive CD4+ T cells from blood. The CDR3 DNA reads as TGTGCCAGCAGTTCCGGGACAGGGAACACCGGGGAGCTGTTTTTT. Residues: CASSSGTGNTGELFF. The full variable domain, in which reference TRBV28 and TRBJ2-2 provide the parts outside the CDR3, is DVKVTQSSRYLVKRTGEKVFLECVQDMDHENMFWYRQDPGLGLRLIYFSYDVKMKEKGDIPEGYSVSREKKERFSLILESASTNQTSMYLCASSSGTGNTGELFFGEGSRLTVL.